This T cell receptor beta chain is drawn from a study of T cells after yellow fever vaccination. MiXCR, applied by TCRdb to the 5' RACE reads, yields one record per CDR3 protein. The sample yields some 420,000 distinct CDR3 sequences, 18% seen once. General study findings and limits: FACS-sorted repertoires could harbor abundant contaminating bulk-population clonotypes. Detected again after the booster were most primary-vaccination clones, at nearly 97% CD4 and roughly 88% CD8. Of the clonotypes, a small share occurred in both CD4 and CD8 compartments.

To note about this clonotype: Its specificity is not known.

Germline CDR1 and CDR2: SGHNT and YYREEE (reference sequence). The CDR3 is 14 residues long. The ends lost 4 bases at V and 4 bases at J; junction bases unmatched: 4. Sequencing used PBMCs, obtained before the yellow fever booster vaccination. This TCR derives from a man between 18 and 29 years old who received the YFV17D yellow fever vaccine. The rearrangement links TRBV5-4 to TRBJ2-2; TRBD2 agrees at 7 bases. The CDR3 nucleotides read TGTGCCAGCAGCCTGACTAGCAGCACCGGGGAGCTGTTTTTT. Residues: CASSLTSSTGELFF.